These 26 T cell receptor beta chains were all obtained from the same sample, sequenced in a study of blood T cell repertoires in COVID-19. This table comes from immunoSEQ multiplex PCR, and its TCRdb copy is limited to in-frame clones, with some not included. This sample carries about 160,000 clones, roughly 90% of them seen once, and the ten largest clones take 2.5% to 3.5%. Sequencing used peripheral blood. The receptors derive from a man between 60 and 70 years old with acute or convalescent COVID-19.

The table lists this clone with a few counts. This chain joins TRBV10-3 and TRBJ2-3; D may be TRBD2 (6 bases). The CDR3 is 14 residues long. The ends were cut back, 7 bases at V and 2 bases at J, with 13 bases in the middle. Germline-derived CDR1 and CDR2 are ENHRY and SYGVKD. The CDR3 DNA is TGTGCCATCAAGAGGACTACAGACACAGATACGCAGTATTTT. Amino acid sequence: CAIKRTTDTDTQYF.

The gene calls are TRBV6-5 and TRBJ1-2, with D uncertain. V shed 7 bases and J shed 8 bases, with 11 bases lying between them. The CDR3 runs 11 residues. CDR1 and CDR2 from the germline V gene are MNHEY and SVGAGI. The CDR3 region is CASIEGRGYTF. DNA for the CDR3: TGTGCCAGCATCGAAGGGAGGGGCTACACCTTC.

The chain carries TRBV6-5 and TRBJ1-1, with D unclear. From germline, CDR1 is MNHEY and CDR2 SVGAGI. CDR3 length equals 15 residues. V was trimmed by 6 bases and J by 6 bases, leaving 20 bases between them. The CDR3 sequence is CASRKGGPYGAEAFF. As DNA, the CDR3 is TGTGCCAGCAGGAAAGGAGGCCCCTATGGGGCTGAAGCTTTCTTT.

V is TRBV7-2 and J is TRBJ1-6; TRBD1 might be the D (6 bases). Between the trimmed V and J ends, which lost 7 bases and 6 bases, there was a span of 22 bases. The CDR3 runs 17 residues. The germline gives CDR1 SGHTA, CDR2 FQGNSA. CDR3 DNA sequence: TGTGCCAGCACCAGATGGGGCGGGGGCTTGGGTAATTCACCCCTCCACTTT. Its translation: CASTRWGGGLGNSPLHF.

The chain joins TRBV5-8 to TRBJ2-7; D perhaps matches TRBD1 (5 bases). The V gene lost 2 bases and the J gene lost 0 bases, with 9 bases spanning the gap. This CDR3 has 14 residues. Germline assignment: CDR1 SGHTS and CDR2 YDEGEE. CDR3 sequence (DNA): TGTGCCAGCAGCTTCGCGACAGCCTCCTACGAGCAGTACTTC. This sequence encodes CASSFATASYEQYF.

This clone was detected once. The V gene is TRBV6-5, the J gene TRBJ1-2; 8 bases align to TRBD1. CDR3 length: 13 residues. Germline CDR1 is MNHEY and CDR2 is SVGAGI. J gave up 9 bases and V 7 bases, and 10 bases lay outside the gene matches. Here the CDR3 reads CASIPAGQDRYTF. CDR3 sequence (DNA): TGTGCCAGCATACCCGCGGGACAGGATCGCTACACCTTC.

The genes are TRBV5-1 and TRBJ1-4; 10 bases agree with TRBD1. Losses at the gene ends were 3 bases for V and 2 bases for J; bases not matched to a gene: 1. The CDR3 is 15 residues long. Germline CDR1 is SGHRS and CDR2 is YFSETQ. CDR3 residues: CASSWDRGTNEKLFF. CDR3 nucleotide sequence: TGCGCCAGCAGCTGGGACAGGGGTACTAATGAAAAACTGTTTTTT. Full variable domain (rest looked up from reference TRBV5-1 and TRBJ1-4): KAGVTQTPRYLIKTRGQQVTLSCSPISGHRSVSWYQQTPGQGLQFLFEYFSETQRNKGNFPGRFSGRQFSNSRSEMNVSTLELGDSALYLCASSWDRGTNEKLFFGSGTQLSVL.

The chain carries TRBV15 and TRBJ2-4; tentative D call: TRBD2 (5 bases). V shed 0 bases and J shed 8 bases, with 14 bases lying between them. CDR3 size: 15 residues. Germline CDR1 and CDR2: LNHNV and YYDKDF (reference sequence). CDR3 amino acids: CATSRDELAAYIQYF. CDR3 nucleotide sequence: TGTGCCACCAGCAGAGATGAGCTAGCCGCATACATTCAGTACTTC.

This clone was observed a few times. The rearrangement links TRBV7-8 to TRBJ1-1; D is uncertain. V was shortened by 1 base and J by 0 bases, with 6 bases between the two germline ends. The CDR3 spans 14 residues. CDR1 and CDR2 from the germline V gene are SGHVS and FQNEAQ. Here the CDR3 reads CASSLVSVNTEAFF. In DNA, the CDR3 is TGTGCCAGCAGCTTAGTGTCTGTGAACACTGAAGCTTTCTTT.

The chain is built from TRBV5-4 and TRBJ2-7, with D unclear. Germline V gene data show CDR1 as SGHNT and CDR2 as YYREEE (reference sequence). V was pared by 0 bases and J by 0 bases, with 10 bases between. The CDR3 has 15 residues. The CDR3 DNA follows: TGTGCCAGCAGCTTGGACTACAAAACCTCCTACGAGCAGTACTTC. Amino acid sequence: CASSLDYKTSYEQYF.

V gene TRBV7-9 combines with J gene TRBJ1-4; D is perhaps TRBD1 (6 bases). Germline lookup yields CDR1 SEHNR and CDR2 FQNEAQ (reference sequence). The V end was cut by 5 bases, the J end by 4 bases, with 23 bases between. The CDR3 spans 18 residues. The DNA of the CDR3 is TGTGCCAGCAGCGCGTACAGGGAGGGGAGGGATGTTAATGAAAAACTGTTTTTT. It is translated as CASSAYREGRDVNEKLFF.

The V gene is TRBV6-6, the J gene TRBJ1-4; maybe TRBD1 (5 bases). Looked up from germline, CDR1 is MNHNY and CDR2 is SVGAGI (reference sequence). The length of the CDR3 is 17 residues. The V end was cut by 5 bases, the J end by 10 bases, with 26 bases between. CDR3 nucleotide sequence: TGTGCCAGCAGTCCTCCCGCCGACAGCCGGAAGATAGGAAAACTGTTTTTT. Residues: CASSPPADSRKIGKLFF.

This clone was found a few times. V is TRBV5-1 and J is TRBJ2-7, with 7 nucleotides matching TRBD1. V dropped 3 bases and J dropped 1; count of bases not matched to a gene: 7. The CDR3 totals 15 residues. Germline V gives CDR1 SGHRS, CDR2 YFSETQ. DNA of the CDR3: TGCGCCAGCAGCTCTAGACAGGGCGAATCCTACGAGCAGTACTTC. It specifies CASSSRQGESYEQYF.

The gene calls are TRBV4-1 and TRBJ2-5; D perhaps matches TRBD1 (5 bases). The ends were cut back, 1 base at V and 5 bases at J, with 8 bases in the middle. This CDR3 region has 13 residues. CDR1 and CDR2 from the germline V gene are MGHRA and YSYEKL. The CDR3 DNA is TGCGCCAGCAGCCAAGCAGGGTTGGAGACCCAGTACTTC. This sequence encodes CASSQAGLETQYF.

The rearrangement uses TRBV11-2 and TRBJ1-1; D is undetermined. Germline V lookup: CDR1 SGHAT, CDR2 FQNNGV. Trimming took 0 bases from V and 1 from J, leaving 9 bases between them. This CDR3 region has 15 residues. In nucleotides, the CDR3 is TGTGCCAGCAGCTTAGAGGTACGGGGGAACACTGAAGCTTTCTTT. Its protein product is CASSLEVRGNTEAFF. Complete variable domain (other parts from reference TRBV11-2 and TRBJ1-1): EAGVAQSPRYKIIEKRQSVAFWCNPISGHATLYWYQQILGQGPKLLIQFQNNGVVDDSQLPKDRFSAERLKGVDSTLKIQPAKLEDSAVYLCASSLEVRGNTEAFFGQGTRLTVV.

V usage is TRBV7-9 and J usage is TRBJ1-3, with no clear D. Germline loops: CDR1 SEHNR, CDR2 FQNEAQ (reference sequence). Deletions cut 3 bases from V and 0 bases from J, with 3 bases between. The CDR3 spans 13 residues. The CDR3 sequence: CASSFGSGNTIYF. In nucleotides, the CDR3 is TGTGCCAGCAGCTTCGGCTCTGGAAACACCATATATTTT.

The rearrangement links TRBV28 to TRBJ1-3; 7 bases agree with TRBD1. Trimming at V came to 8 bases and at J to 4 bases, leaving 8 bases not matched to a gene. CDR3 length: 14 residues. The germline CDR1 and CDR2 sequences are MDHEN and SYDVKM. The chain's CDR3 is CASGYRGKGNTIYF. The CDR3 DNA reads TGTGCCAGCGGTTACAGGGGAAAAGGAAACACCATATATTTT.

The chain couples TRBV5-5 to TRBJ2-1; D is undetermined. Germline V CDR1 and CDR2: SGHKS, YYEKEE (reference sequence). CDR3 length: 14 amino acids. Trimming stripped 2 bases from V and 3 bases from J, with 9 bases between. For the CDR3, the DNA is TGTGCCAGCAGCTTAGGCGGATTCTACAATGAGCAGTTCTTC. This encodes CASSLGGFYNEQFF.

In DNA form, the CDR3 reads TGTGCCTGGAGTGTAGGGTTGACAGCGAGCAATCAGCCCCAGCATTTT. This encodes CAWSVGLTASNQPQHF. The gene calls are TRBV30 and TRBJ1-5; D might be TRBD1 (5 bases). This CDR3 comprises 16 residues. CDR1 GTSNPN and CDR2 SVGIG come from the germline V gene (reference sequence). V was cut by 0 bases and J by 1 base, with 13 bases left in between.

The chain has TRBV29-1 and TRBJ2-7; the D gene is possibly TRBD1 (6 bases). This CDR3 has 12 residues. Germline CDR1 SQVTM, CDR2 ANQGSEA. With 5 bases removed from V and 7 bases from J, the gap between germline ends came to 15 bases. This CDR3 is CSVTGSTAEQYF. CDR3 in DNA: TGCAGCGTTACAGGGTCTACCGCGGAGCAGTACTTC.

The rearrangement uses TRBV29-1 and TRBJ1-3; the D gene is possibly TRBD1 (6 bases). V was cut by 0 bases and J by 0 bases, with 15 bases left in between. CDR1 and CDR2 (germline): SQVTM, ANQGSEA. This CDR3 is built from 17 residues. CDR3 residues: CSVEERGGVSSGNTIYF. The CDR3 DNA reads as TGCAGCGTTGAAGAGAGGGGGGGTGTGAGCTCTGGAAACACCATATATTTT.

CDR3 protein: CASSLGLAGGPHEQFF. CDR3 DNA: TGTGCCAGCAGCTTGGGACTAGCGGGGGGGCCCCATGAGCAGTTCTTC. The V gene is TRBV6-4, the J gene TRBJ2-1, with 16 bases that match TRBD2. Germline CDR1 and CDR2: MRHNA and SNTAGT. V lost 6 bases, J lost 8 bases, and 7 bases stayed unmatched. The CDR3 is 16 amino acids.

The gene calls are TRBV19 and TRBJ2-2, with a tentative D call TRBD1 (6 bases). V lost 11 bases, J lost 7 bases, and 8 bases lay in between. Germline V CDR1 and CDR2: LNHDA, SQIVND (reference sequence). The CDR3 has 10 amino acids. CDR3 sequence: CAVRGGELFF. In DNA, the CDR3 is TGTGCCGTCAGGGGCGGGGAGCTGTTTTTT. The whole variable domain, filled in from reference TRBV19 and TRBJ2-2, reads DGGITQSPKYLFRKEGQNVTLSCEQNLNHDAMYWYRQDPGQGLRLIYYSQIVNDFQKGDIAEGYSVSREKKESFPLTVTSAQKNPTAFYLCAVRGGELFFGEGSRLTVL.

This chain uses TRBV23-1 with TRBJ1-5, with 7 bases that match TRBD1. TRBV23-1 has ORF status, its function being uncertain. CDR3 length: 19 residues. With V trimmed by 4 bases and J by 5 bases, 20 bases remained unmatched. In DNA, the CDR3 is TGCGCCAGCAGTCGATTCCGGGACAGCTTTTCCCAACCAGATCAGCCCCAGCATTTT. Amino acids: CASSRFRDSFSQPDQPQHF.

The rearrangement links TRBV7-2 to TRBJ1-4; D not certain. Germline loops: CDR1 SGHTA, CDR2 FQGNSA. CDR3 length equals 15 residues. With 4 bases removed from V and 2 bases from J, the gap between germline ends came to 11 bases. This chain's CDR3 is CASSSRAGTNEKLFF. DNA for the CDR3: TGTGCCAGCAGCTCTAGGGCGGGGACTAATGAAAAACTGTTTTTT.

This chain uses TRBV6-1 with TRBJ2-1; tentative D call: TRBD2 (6 bases). V lost 2 bases to trimming and J lost 2 bases, with 13 bases between them. Germline CDR1 MNHNS, CDR2 SASEGT. This CDR3 has 16 residues. The CDR3 sequence is CASSERMGGTYNEQFF. Here the CDR3 DNA reads TGTGCCAGCAGTGAACGGATGGGAGGAACCTACAATGAGCAGTTCTTC.